Listed here are 8 T cell receptor beta chains from one sample, sequenced in a study of blood T cell repertoires in COVID-19. Profiling relied on immunoSEQ multiplex PCR, and the TCRdb table lists in-frame clones only, not all of them. The repertoire has fewer than 350,000 clones, approximately 80% of them found once; the top ten carry about 3.2%. The material sequenced was peripheral blood. The receptors come from a woman between 55 and 75 years old with active or convalescent COVID-19.

V gene TRBV10-1 combines with J gene TRBJ1-1, with D hard to call. The CDR3 consists of 12 residues. The germline V gene encodes CDR1 WNHNN and CDR2 SYGVQD (reference sequence). The ends were cut back, 3 bases at V and 1 base at J, with 3 bases in the middle. The CDR3 nucleotides read TGCGCCAGCAGTGAAGCGAACACTGAAGCTTTCTTT. Protein sequence: CASSEANTEAFF.

This rearrangement joins TRBV12-3 or TRBV12-4 to TRBJ1-3; a weak D match, TRBD1 (5 bases). This CDR3 is 13 amino acids long. V was trimmed by 4 bases and J by 4 bases, leaving 8 bases between them. The DNA for the CDR3 is TGTGCCAGCAGTTCAGGGTCCGGAAACACCATATATTTT. This translates into CASSSGSGNTIYF.

The count of this clone is one. This rearrangement joins TRBV6-5 to TRBJ1-2; D may be TRBD1 (6 bases). V was shortened by 4 bases and J by 5 bases, with 14 bases between the two germline ends. Germline loops: CDR1 MNHEY, CDR2 SVGAGI. The CDR3 runs 14 residues. CDR3: CASSLAGQSYGYTF. CDR3 bases: TGTGCCAGCAGTTTGGCTGGACAGTCATATGGCTACACCTTC.

The chain has TRBV29-1 and TRBJ2-1, with 7 bases aligning to TRBD1. The CDR3 is 15 amino acids. With V trimmed by 6 bases and J by 4 bases, 12 bases remained unmatched. Germline values: CDR1 SQVTM, CDR2 ANQGSEA. This CDR3 is CSVSPGQRAYNEQFF. The CDR3 DNA is TGCAGCGTGTCACCGGGACAGAGGGCTTACAATGAGCAGTTCTTC.

The genes are TRBV5-1 and TRBJ2-3; 12 bases agree with TRBD2. Germline loops: CDR1 SGHRS, CDR2 YFSETQ. V trimming: 0 bases; J trimming: 4 bases; junction bases outside the gene matches: 6. The CDR3 length is 17 residues. CDR3 sequence reads: CASSLGPSGGASDTQYF. The DNA for the CDR3 is TGCGCCAGCAGCTTGGGACCTAGCGGGGGGGCCTCAGATACGCAGTATTTT.

The V call is TRBV6-5, the J call TRBJ1-2; D is unresolved. With 2 bases removed from V and 2 bases from J, the gap between germline ends came to 12 bases. Germline assignment: CDR1 MNHEY and CDR2 SVGAGI. The CDR3 sequence is 15 residues long. The CDR3 is CASSYGEALNYGYTF. In nucleotides, the CDR3 is TGTGCCAGCAGTTACGGAGAGGCACTGAACTATGGCTACACCTTC.

This clone was detected only once. The chain has TRBV10-1 and TRBJ2-2, with TRBD1 matching 9 bases. V was clipped by 3 bases and J by 5 bases; unmatched bases: 4. The germline gives CDR1 WNHNN, CDR2 SYGVQD (reference sequence). The CDR3 spans 15 residues. The CDR3 coding sequence is TGCGCCAGCAGTGATGGGACAGGGTGGACCGGGGAGCTGTTTTTT. This encodes CASSDGTGWTGELFF.

This clone has a handful of counts. The chain couples TRBV19 to TRBJ1-1; TRBD1 aligns across 12 bases. CDR1 is LNHDA, CDR2 SQIVND, per germline (reference sequence). J was trimmed by 3 bases and V by 4 bases; bases with no gene match: 9. The CDR3 spans 17 residues. CDR3 DNA sequence: TGTGCCAGTAGTAAAGGGACAGGGGGCCTTTGGGACACTGAAGCTTTCTTT. This gives the protein CASSKGTGGLWDTEAFF.